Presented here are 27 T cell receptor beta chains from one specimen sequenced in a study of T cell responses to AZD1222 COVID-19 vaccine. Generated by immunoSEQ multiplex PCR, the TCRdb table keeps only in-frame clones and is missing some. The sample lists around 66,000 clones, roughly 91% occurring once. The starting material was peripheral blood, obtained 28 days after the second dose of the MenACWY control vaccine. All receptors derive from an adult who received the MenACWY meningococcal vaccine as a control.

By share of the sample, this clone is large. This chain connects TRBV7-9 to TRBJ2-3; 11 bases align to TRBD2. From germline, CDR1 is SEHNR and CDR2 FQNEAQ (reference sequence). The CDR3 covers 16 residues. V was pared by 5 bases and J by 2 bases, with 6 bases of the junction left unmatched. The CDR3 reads CASSPMTSGATDTQYF. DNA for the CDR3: TGTGCCAGCAGCCCTATGACTAGCGGGGCCACAGATACGCAGTATTTT.

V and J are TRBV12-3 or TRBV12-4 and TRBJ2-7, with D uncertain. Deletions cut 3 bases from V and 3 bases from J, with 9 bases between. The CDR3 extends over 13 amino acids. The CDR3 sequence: CASSFWTVYEQYF. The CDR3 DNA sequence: TGTGCCAGCAGTTTTTGGACGGTCTACGAGCAGTACTTC.

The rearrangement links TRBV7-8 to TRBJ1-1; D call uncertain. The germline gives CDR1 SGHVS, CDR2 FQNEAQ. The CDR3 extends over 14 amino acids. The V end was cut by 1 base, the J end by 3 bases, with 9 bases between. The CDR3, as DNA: TGTGCCAGCAGCTTAGGACGGACGGACACTGAAGCTTTCTTT. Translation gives CASSLGRTDTEAFF.

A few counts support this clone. CDR3 amino acids: CASSSGDSRLVATF. In DNA, the CDR3 is TGTGCCAGCAGCTCAGGGGACAGCCGACTAGTTGCCACCTTC. The gene calls are TRBV7-2 and TRBJ1-2; 7 bases are shared with TRBD1. Germline assignment: CDR1 SGHTA and CDR2 FQGNSA. The ends lost 4 bases at V and 13 bases at J; junction bases unmatched: 15. The CDR3 sequence is 14 residues long.

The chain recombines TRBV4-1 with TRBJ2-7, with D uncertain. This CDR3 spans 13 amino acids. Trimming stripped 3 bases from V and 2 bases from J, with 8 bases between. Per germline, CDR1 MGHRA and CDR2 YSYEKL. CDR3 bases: TGCGCCAGCAGCCAGAACAGAGCCTACGAGCAGTACTTC. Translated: CASSQNRAYEQYF.

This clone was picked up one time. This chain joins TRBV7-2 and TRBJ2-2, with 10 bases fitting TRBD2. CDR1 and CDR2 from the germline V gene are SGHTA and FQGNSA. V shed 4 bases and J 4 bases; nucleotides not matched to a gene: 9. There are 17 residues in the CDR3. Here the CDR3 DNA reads TGTGCCAGCAGCTCGCAACCTTTAGCGGGAGGCACCGGGGAGCTGTTTTTT. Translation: CASSSQPLAGGTGELFF.

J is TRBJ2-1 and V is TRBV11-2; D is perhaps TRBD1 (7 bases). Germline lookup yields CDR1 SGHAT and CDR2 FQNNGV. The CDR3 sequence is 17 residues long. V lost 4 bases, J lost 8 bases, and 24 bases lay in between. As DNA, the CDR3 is TGTGCCAGCAGCTCTGGAGGGGGCGAATCAGGTGGCGATGAGCAGTTCTTC. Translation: CASSSGGGESGGDEQFF.

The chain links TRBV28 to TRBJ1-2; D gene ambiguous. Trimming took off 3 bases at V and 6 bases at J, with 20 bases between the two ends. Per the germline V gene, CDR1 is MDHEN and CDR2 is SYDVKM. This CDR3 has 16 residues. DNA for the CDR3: TGTGCCAGCAGTTTGTTCAGGAGCTCTAGGCGGGATGGCTACACCTTC. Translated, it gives CASSLFRSSRRDGYTF.

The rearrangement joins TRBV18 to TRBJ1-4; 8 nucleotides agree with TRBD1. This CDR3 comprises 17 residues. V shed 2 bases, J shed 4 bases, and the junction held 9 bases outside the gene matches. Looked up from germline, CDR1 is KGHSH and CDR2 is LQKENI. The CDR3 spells CASSPTAGTGNNEKLFF. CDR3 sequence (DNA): TGTGCCAGCTCACCAACAGCCGGGACAGGAAATAATGAAAAACTGTTTTTT.

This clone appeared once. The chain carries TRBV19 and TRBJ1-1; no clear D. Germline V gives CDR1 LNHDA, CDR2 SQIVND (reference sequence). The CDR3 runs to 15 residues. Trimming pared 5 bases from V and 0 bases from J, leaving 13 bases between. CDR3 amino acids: CASSVASWVNTEAFF. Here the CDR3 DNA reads TGTGCCAGTAGTGTAGCCAGTTGGGTGAACACTGAAGCTTTCTTT.

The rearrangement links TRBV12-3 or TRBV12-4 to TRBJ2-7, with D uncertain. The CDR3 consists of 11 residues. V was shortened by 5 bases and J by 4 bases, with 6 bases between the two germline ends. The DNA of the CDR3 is TGTGCCAGCAGTCCTAATTACGAGCAGTACTTC. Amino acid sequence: CASSPNYEQYF.

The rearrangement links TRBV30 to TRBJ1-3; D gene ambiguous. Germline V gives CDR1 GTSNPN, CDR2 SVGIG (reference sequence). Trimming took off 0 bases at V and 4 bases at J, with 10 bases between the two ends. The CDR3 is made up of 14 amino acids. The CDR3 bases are TGTGCCTGGAGTGTAATGGCAGGAGGAAACACCATATATTTT. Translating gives CAWSVMAGGNTIYF.

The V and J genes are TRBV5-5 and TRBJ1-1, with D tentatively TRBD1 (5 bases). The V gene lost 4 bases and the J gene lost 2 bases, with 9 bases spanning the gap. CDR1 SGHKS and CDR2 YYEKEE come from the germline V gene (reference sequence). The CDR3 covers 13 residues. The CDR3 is CASSGTVNTEAFF. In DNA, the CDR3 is TGTGCCAGCAGCGGGACGGTAAACACTGAAGCTTTCTTT.

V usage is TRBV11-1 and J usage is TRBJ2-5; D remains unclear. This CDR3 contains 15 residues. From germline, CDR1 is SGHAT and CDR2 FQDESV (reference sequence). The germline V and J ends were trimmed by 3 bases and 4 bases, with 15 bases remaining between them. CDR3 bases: TGTGCCAGCAGCTTCGATATTGGCGCTGGAGAGACCCAGTACTTC. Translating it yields CASSFDIGAGETQYF.

CDR3 amino acids: CASREDVPGGTIYF. CDR3 coding DNA: TGTGCCAGCAGGGAGGACGTACCCGGAGGCACCATATATTTT. V and J are TRBV6-1 and TRBJ1-3; D is uncertain. The germline CDR1 and CDR2 sequences are MNHNS and SASEGT. V was cut by 6 bases and J by 9 bases, with 18 bases left in between. The CDR3 consists of 14 residues.

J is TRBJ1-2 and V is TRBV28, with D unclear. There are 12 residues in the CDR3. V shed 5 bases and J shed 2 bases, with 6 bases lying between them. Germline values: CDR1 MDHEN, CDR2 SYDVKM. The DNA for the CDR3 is TGTGCCAGCAGTGCCGGGAACTATGGCTACACCTTC. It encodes CASSAGNYGYTF.

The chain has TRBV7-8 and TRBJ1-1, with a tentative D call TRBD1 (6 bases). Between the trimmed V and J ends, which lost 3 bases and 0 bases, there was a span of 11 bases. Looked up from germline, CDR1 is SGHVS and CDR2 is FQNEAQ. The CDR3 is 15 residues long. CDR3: CASSFPDSLNTEAFF. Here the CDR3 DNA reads TGTGCCAGCAGCTTCCCGGACAGCCTGAACACTGAAGCTTTCTTT.

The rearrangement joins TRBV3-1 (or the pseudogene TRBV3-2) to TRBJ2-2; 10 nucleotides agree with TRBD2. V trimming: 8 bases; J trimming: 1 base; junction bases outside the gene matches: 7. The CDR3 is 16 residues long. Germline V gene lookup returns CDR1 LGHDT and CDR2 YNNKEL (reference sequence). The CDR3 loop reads CASAPGLAWNTGELFF. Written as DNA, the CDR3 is TGTGCCAGCGCCCCGGGACTAGCGTGGAACACCGGGGAGCTGTTTTTT.

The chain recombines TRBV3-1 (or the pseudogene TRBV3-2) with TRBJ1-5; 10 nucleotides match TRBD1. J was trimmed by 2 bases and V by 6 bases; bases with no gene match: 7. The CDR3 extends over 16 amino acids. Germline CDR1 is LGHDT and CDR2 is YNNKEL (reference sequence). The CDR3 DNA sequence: TGTGCCAGCAGTAACAGACAGGGGGCCGGCAATCAGCCCCAGCATTTT. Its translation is CASSNRQGAGNQPQHF.

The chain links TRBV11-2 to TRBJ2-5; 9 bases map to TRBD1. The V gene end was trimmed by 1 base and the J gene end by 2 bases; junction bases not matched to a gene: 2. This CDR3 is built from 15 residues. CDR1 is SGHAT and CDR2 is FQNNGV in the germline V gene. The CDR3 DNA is TGTGCCAGCAGCTTAGTGACAGGGGGGCAAGAGACCCAGTACTTC. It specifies CASSLVTGGQETQYF.

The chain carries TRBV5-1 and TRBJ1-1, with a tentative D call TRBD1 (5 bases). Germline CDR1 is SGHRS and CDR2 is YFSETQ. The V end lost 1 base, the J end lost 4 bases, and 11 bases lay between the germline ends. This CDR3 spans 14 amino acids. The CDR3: CASSLNPGSTEAFF. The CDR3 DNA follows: TGCGCCAGCAGCTTGAACCCAGGGAGCACTGAAGCTTTCTTT.

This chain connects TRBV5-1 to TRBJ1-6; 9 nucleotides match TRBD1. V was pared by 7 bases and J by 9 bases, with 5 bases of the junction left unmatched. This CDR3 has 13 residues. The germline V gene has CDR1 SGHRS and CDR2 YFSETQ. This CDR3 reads CASRTGDVSPLHF. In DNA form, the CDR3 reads TGCGCCAGCCGGACAGGGGATGTTTCACCCCTCCACTTT.

The CDR3 bases are TGTGCCAGTAGTCCCCGGAGAGGGACCTACTATGAAAAACTGTTTTTT. It translates to CASSPRRGTYYEKLFF. The rearrangement links TRBV19 to TRBJ1-4, with D possibly matching TRBD1 (5 bases). Trimming left V 5 bases short and J 6 bases short, with 19 bases between. Germline CDR1 reads LNHDA; CDR2 reads SQIVND (reference sequence). This CDR3 comprises 16 residues.

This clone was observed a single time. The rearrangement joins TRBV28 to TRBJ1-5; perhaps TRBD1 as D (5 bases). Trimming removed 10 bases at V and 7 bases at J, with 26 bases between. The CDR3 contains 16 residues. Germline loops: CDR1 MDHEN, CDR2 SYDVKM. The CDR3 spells CAITLGGGGWRQPQHF. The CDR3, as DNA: TGTGCCATCACCCTGGGGGGTGGGGGGTGGAGGCAGCCCCAGCATTTT. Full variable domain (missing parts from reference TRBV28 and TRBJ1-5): DVKVTQSSRYLVKRTGEKVFLECVQDMDHENMFWYRQDPGLGLRLIYFSYDVKMKEKGDIPEGYSVSREKKERFSLILESASTNQTSMYLCAITLGGGGWRQPQHFGDGTRLSIL.

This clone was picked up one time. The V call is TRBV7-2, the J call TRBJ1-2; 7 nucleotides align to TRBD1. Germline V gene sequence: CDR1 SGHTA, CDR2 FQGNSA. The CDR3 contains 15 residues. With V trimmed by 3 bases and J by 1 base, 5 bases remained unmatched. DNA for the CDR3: TGTGCCAGCAGCTTTTCAGGGGGAAATAACTATGGCTACACCTTC. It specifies CASSFSGGNNYGYTF.

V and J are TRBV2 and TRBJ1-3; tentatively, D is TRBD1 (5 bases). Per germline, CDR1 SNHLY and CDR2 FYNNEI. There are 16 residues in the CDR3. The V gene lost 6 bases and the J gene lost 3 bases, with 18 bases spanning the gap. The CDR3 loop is CASSARQRGSGNTIYF. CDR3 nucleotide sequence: TGTGCCAGCAGCGCTCGACAAAGGGGTAGTGGAAACACCATATATTTT.

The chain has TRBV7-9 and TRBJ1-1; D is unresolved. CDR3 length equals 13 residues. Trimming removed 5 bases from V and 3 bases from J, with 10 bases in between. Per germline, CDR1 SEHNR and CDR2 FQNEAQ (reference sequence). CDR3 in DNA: TGTGCCAGCAGCCAGACAAGGTACACTGAAGCTTTCTTT. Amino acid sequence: CASSQTRYTEAFF.